These 27 T cell receptor beta chains were all obtained from the same sample, sequenced in a study of shared clonotypes between healthy human individuals. Sequenced by immunoSEQ multiplex PCR; TCRdb stores in-frame clones only, minus some. The sample has 300,000 to 350,000 clones, about 70% seen once; the top ten hold roughly 10%. The sample comprised memory CD4+ T cells sorted from blood. Noted subset: CD45RA-negative fraction. Receptor source: a young man in good health.

This clone showed up just once. V usage is TRBV1 and J usage is TRBJ2-3. TRBV1 is a documented pseudogene. The CDR3 runs to 14 residues. The CDR3 loop reads CTSSQRTPTDTQYF. As DNA, the CDR3 is TGCACCAGCAGCCAACGTACCCCCACAGATACGCAGTATTTT.

This clone was counted at least ten times. J is TRBJ1-5 and V is TRBV28; 8 nucleotides align to TRBD1. Germline lookup yields CDR1 MDHEN and CDR2 SYDVKM. This CDR3 spans 16 amino acids. The ends lost 6 bases at V and 9 bases at J; junction bases unmatched: 16. The CDR3 loop reads CASRSRDRTLLRPQHF. Here the CDR3 DNA reads TGTGCCAGCAGATCCCGGGACAGGACCTTACTTAGGCCCCAGCATTTT. The full variable domain, with the rest looked up from reference TRBV28 and TRBJ1-5, is DVKVTQSSRYLVKRTGEKVFLECVQDMDHENMFWYRQDPGLGLRLIYFSYDVKMKEKGDIPEGYSVSREKKERFSLILESASTNQTSMYLCASRSRDRTLLRPQHFGDGTRLSIL.

The rearrangement joins TRBV19 to TRBJ1-2, with D uncertain. The CDR3 has 18 residues. The V gene's germline CDR1 is LNHDA and CDR2 SQIVND (reference sequence). Trimming removed 7 bases at V and 4 bases at J, with 28 bases between. In DNA form, the CDR3 reads TGTGCCAGTACCCAAGACCGAAGAGAGGGCTCGTACTCCTATGGCTACACCTTC. Its protein is CASTQDRREGSYSYGYTF. The whole variable domain, remainder taken from reference TRBV19 and TRBJ1-2, is DGGITQSPKYLFRKEGQNVTLSCEQNLNHDAMYWYRQDPGQGLRLIYYSQIVNDFQKGDIAEGYSVSREKKESFPLTVTSAQKNPTAFYLCASTQDRREGSYSYGYTFGSGTRLTVV.

This clone was seen a handful of times. The sample holds other DNA sequences that translate to the same CDR3. The chain's CDR3 is CASSVYSNQPQHF. DNA for the CDR3: TGTGCCAGCAGCGTATATAGCAATCAGCCCCAGCATTTT. J is TRBJ1-5 and V is TRBV28; D uncertain. This CDR3 is built from 13 residues. V gave up 6 bases and J gave up 0 bases, with 6 bases separating them. Germline V gene data show CDR1 as MDHEN and CDR2 as SYDVKM. Filled out from reference TRBV28 and TRBJ1-5, the complete variable domain reads DVKVTQSSRYLVKRTGEKVFLECVQDMDHENMFWYRQDPGLGLRLIYFSYDVKMKEKGDIPEGYSVSREKKERFSLILESASTNQTSMYLCASSVYSNQPQHFGDGTRLSIL.

V gene TRBV28 combines with J gene TRBJ2-5; the D is unclear. Looked up from germline, CDR1 is MDHEN and CDR2 is SYDVKM. The ends were cut back, 1 base at V and 2 bases at J, with 14 bases in the middle. CDR3 length equals 16 residues. The CDR3 nucleotides are TGTGCCAGCAGTTTATTTGCAACTGGGCATCAAGAGACCCAGTACTTC. It translates to CASSLFATGHQETQYF.

The V call is TRBV10-3, the J call TRBJ2-5, with TRBD1 matching 9 bases. V was pared by 7 bases and J by 4 bases, with 4 bases of the junction left unmatched. The CDR3 runs to 13 residues. The V gene's germline CDR1 is ENHRY and CDR2 SYGVKD. The CDR3 spells CAITPGQGETQYF. CDR3 nucleotides: TGTGCCATCACACCGGGACAGGGAGAGACCCAGTACTTC.

The chain carries TRBV30 and TRBJ2-7; 7 bases map to TRBD2. Germline CDR1 GTSNPN, CDR2 SVGIG (reference sequence). Germline trimming cut 2 bases from V and 4 bases from J; bases unmatched to any gene: 11. The CDR3 is 15 amino acids. CDR3 protein: CAWSLHGGYSYEQYF. The CDR3 DNA reads as TGTGCCTGGAGTCTTCACGGGGGGTACAGTTACGAGCAGTACTTC.

This clone came up many times. The chain recombines TRBV14 with TRBJ2-3; D gene ambiguous. Germline V gene data show CDR1 as SGHDN and CDR2 as FVKESK. The CDR3 loop spans 14 amino acids. The V gene lost 3 bases and the J gene lost 7 bases, with 14 bases spanning the gap. The chain's CDR3 is CASSQDPRSNTQYF. The CDR3 DNA sequence: TGTGCCAGCAGCCAGGACCCTAGATCGAATACGCAGTATTTT.

V is TRBV2 and J is TRBJ2-2; 8 positions match TRBD2. CDR3 length equals 17 residues. The junction had 13 bases not matched to a gene; V was cut back by 4 bases and J by 6 bases. CDR1 is SNHLY, CDR2 FYNNEI, per germline. CDR3 nucleotide sequence: TGTGCCAGCAGTGTGCACGGAACTAGCGGTTGGGCCGGGGAGCTGTTTTTT. This sequence encodes CASSVHGTSGWAGELFF.

The rearrangement joins TRBV7-2 to TRBJ2-2, with TRBD2 matching 7 bases. V was clipped by 5 bases and J by 0 bases; unmatched bases: 3. Germline V gene data show CDR1 as SGHTA and CDR2 as FQGNSA. The length of the CDR3 is 15 residues. Here the CDR3 reads CASSRAGSNTGELFF. CDR3 in DNA: TGTGCCAGCAGCCGAGCGGGATCGAACACCGGGGAGCTGTTTTTT.

The chain joins TRBV4-3 to TRBJ2-1; no firm D call. The V and J ends lost 1 base and 7 bases respectively, with 17 bases between them. The CDR3 runs 16 residues. CDR1 is LGHNA and CDR2 is YSLEER in the germline V gene. Here the CDR3 reads CASSQAGRREGNEQFF. The CDR3 DNA reads as TGCGCCAGCAGCCAAGCTGGGCGAAGGGAAGGTAATGAGCAGTTCTTC.

V gene TRBV7-9 combines with J gene TRBJ2-7; perhaps TRBD1 as D (5 bases). CDR3 length: 15 amino acids. Germline V CDR1 and CDR2: SEHNR, FQNEAQ (reference sequence). Trimming pared 1 base from V and 1 base from J, leaving 11 bases between. DNA of the CDR3: TGTGCCAGCAGCTTAGACACAGGACATTCCTACGAGCAGTACTTC. It specifies CASSLDTGHSYEQYF.

This rearrangement joins TRBV11-1 to TRBJ1-1; the D is unclear. The CDR3 consists of 14 residues. CDR1 is SGHAT, CDR2 FQDESV, per germline (reference sequence). With 3 bases removed from V and 0 bases from J, the gap between germline ends came to 8 bases. This chain's CDR3 is CASSLGRMNTEAFF. CDR3 bases: TGTGCCAGCAGCTTGGGCAGGATGAACACTGAAGCTTTCTTT.

The chain recombines TRBV11-2 with TRBJ2-4; D might be TRBD1 (6 bases). The length of the CDR3 is 17 residues. The germline V gene has CDR1 SGHAT and CDR2 FQNNGV. Trimming removed 3 bases from V and 0 bases from J, with 15 bases in between. CDR3 in DNA: TGTGCCAGCAGCTTCGCAGGGGTGGGGGTAGCCAAAAACATTCAGTACTTC. Encoded protein: CASSFAGVGVAKNIQYF.

This chain connects TRBV10-3 to TRBJ2-7, with D perhaps given as TRBD1 or TRBD2 (5 bases each). The CDR3 is 15 residues long. CDR1 is ENHRY, CDR2 SYGVKD, per germline. Trimming removed 4 bases at V and 2 bases at J, with 15 bases between. The CDR3 is CAISAGLRQTYEQYF. The DNA of the CDR3 is TGTGCCATCAGTGCCGGACTCCGACAGACCTACGAGCAGTACTTC.

The chain is built from TRBV5-6 and TRBJ2-1; 8 nucleotides match TRBD2. Germline loops: CDR1 SGHDT, CDR2 YYEEEE. V lost 4 bases and J lost 15; bases outside the gene matches: 12. The CDR3 sequence is 13 residues long. CDR3 DNA: TGTGCCAGCAGCCGCTCGGGGACTAGATCGGGGTTCTTC. It translates to CASSRSGTRSGFF.

This clone was observed a handful of times. The genes are TRBV7-6 and TRBJ2-1; TRBD1 matches 7 bases. Germline loops: CDR1 SGHVS, CDR2 FNYEAQ. Unmatched junction bases numbered 6, after V lost 1 base and J lost 0 bases. This CDR3 is built from 17 residues. CDR3 sequence reads: CASSLELGQYSYNEQFF. The CDR3 DNA sequence: TGTGCCAGCAGCTTAGAATTGGGACAGTACTCCTACAATGAGCAGTTCTTC.

This rearrangement joins TRBV6-1 to TRBJ2-7; D unclear. V was trimmed by 0 bases and J by 3 bases, leaving 12 bases between them. The CDR3 has 15 amino acids. From germline, CDR1 is MNHNS and CDR2 SASEGT. The CDR3 reads CASSEAPEELYEQYF. As DNA, the CDR3 is TGTGCCAGCAGTGAAGCGCCAGAGGAACTCTACGAGCAGTACTTC.

The rearrangement joins TRBV30 to TRBJ2-5; D may be TRBD1 or TRBD2 (6 bases each). Trimming removed 5 bases from V and 5 bases from J, with 15 bases in between. This CDR3 is built from 13 residues. Germline V gene sequence: CDR1 GTSNPN, CDR2 SVGIG (reference sequence). As DNA, the CDR3 is TGTGCCTGGGGGACCGGGGGCGACGAGACCCAGTACTTC. Translation: CAWGTGGDETQYF.

The table lists this clone with a few counts. The J gene is TRBJ2-4, the V gene TRBV7-9; possible D gene TRBD1, 6 bases. Trimming left V 2 bases short and J 0 bases short, with 8 bases between. In germline, CDR1 is SEHNR, CDR2 FQNEAQ (reference sequence). The CDR3 runs 15 residues. The DNA of the CDR3 is TGTGCCAGCAGCTTATCAGGGGTAGCCAAAAACATTCAGTACTTC. Translating it yields CASSLSGVAKNIQYF.

The chain combines TRBV2 with TRBJ1-2; 10 bases map to TRBD1. Losses at the gene ends were 6 bases for V and 2 bases for J; bases not matched to a gene: 9. Germline V gives CDR1 SNHLY, CDR2 FYNNEI. The CDR3 has 16 residues. CDR3 sequence reads: CASSDLGQGSNYGYTF. The CDR3 DNA sequence: TGTGCCAGCAGCGACCTGGGACAGGGGTCCAACTATGGCTACACCTTC. Variable domain in full (rest from reference TRBV2 and TRBJ1-2): EPEVTQTPSHQVTQMGQEVILRCVPISNHLYFYWYRQILGQKVEFLVSFYNNEISEKSEIFDDQFSVERPDGSNFTLKIRSTKLEDSAMYFCASSDLGQGSNYGYTFGSGTRLTVV.

This clone was observed many times. V and J are TRBV28 and TRBJ2-7; 11 positions match TRBD2. The CDR3 has 16 residues. CDR1 is MDHEN and CDR2 is SYDVKM in the germline V gene. Trimming cost V 3 bases and J 4 bases; bases outside gene matches: 8. CDR3 protein: CASSFPTSGRKYEQYF. CDR3 nucleotides: TGTGCCAGCAGTTTCCCAACTAGCGGGAGAAAATACGAGCAGTACTTC.

The rearrangement joins TRBV7-2 to TRBJ2-7, with 9 bases identical to TRBD2. With 5 bases clipped from V and 3 bases from J, the junction kept 8 bases outside the gene matches. The germline CDR1 and CDR2 sequences are SGHTA and FQGNSA. This CDR3 spans 15 amino acids. The DNA for the CDR3 is TGTGCCAGCAGCGCCCAGGGACTAGCAGGCTACGAGCAGTACTTC. As protein: CASSAQGLAGYEQYF.

The chain uses TRBV28 and TRBJ2-1; tentative D call: TRBD2 (6 bases). The V end lost 1 base, the J end lost 4 bases, and 11 bases lay between the germline ends. The CDR3 loop spans 15 amino acids. The germline V gene encodes CDR1 MDHEN and CDR2 SYDVKM. Here the CDR3 reads CASSLFGGGYNEQFF. As DNA, the CDR3 is TGTGCCAGCAGTTTATTCGGGGGTGGTTACAATGAGCAGTTCTTC.

The chain carries TRBV29-1 and TRBJ2-5; D call uncertain. The V end lost 6 bases, the J end lost 5 bases, and 13 bases lay between the germline ends. Per the germline V gene, CDR1 is SQVTM and CDR2 is ANQGSEA. The length of the CDR3 is 12 residues. CDR3 DNA sequence: TGCAGCGTAGAAACTCCGTGGGAGACCCAGTACTTC. This encodes CSVETPWETQYF.

The chain employs TRBV10-2 and TRBJ2-7; the match to TRBD2 covers 10 bases. V lost 4 bases to trimming and J lost 9 bases; unmatched junction nucleotides: 15. The CDR3 length is 16 residues. CDR1 and CDR2 from the germline V gene are WSHSY and SAAADI. The DNA for the CDR3 is TGCGCCAGCAGTGTTGCCCCACTAGCGGGGAGTACGAGGCAGTACTTC. This gives the protein CASSVAPLAGSTRQYF.

Many counts were recorded for this clone. The chain links TRBV28 to TRBJ2-7; a possible D gene is TRBD2 (5 bases). Trimming pared 5 bases from V and 0 bases from J, leaving 14 bases between. This CDR3 has 15 amino acids. Germline V gene data show CDR1 as MDHEN and CDR2 as SYDVKM. The DNA of the CDR3 is TGTGCCAGCAGTCCAGGAGGAACAACCTCCTACGAGCAGTACTTC. It specifies CASSPGGTTSYEQYF. The complete variable domain, with remaining parts taken from reference TRBV28 and TRBJ2-7, reads DVKVTQSSRYLVKRTGEKVFLECVQDMDHENMFWYRQDPGLGLRLIYFSYDVKMKEKGDIPEGYSVSREKKERFSLILESASTNQTSMYLCASSPGGTTSYEQYFGPGTRLTVT.